Presented here are 30 T cell receptor beta chains from one specimen sequenced in a study of T-cell reconstitution after alpha-beta-depleted transplantation in children. Study findings and constraints: T-cell counts and diversity were attributed mostly to newly produced T cells one year after transplant.

Using unique molecular identifiers, the investigators prepared the TCRbeta library. Each CDR3 protein is one row after TCRdb ran MiXCR on the PCR reads. The sample lists approximately 300,000 distinct CDR3 sequences, just over 7.5% occurring once. These receptors have no identified antigens. The sample was peripheral blood, taken 360 days after TCRalphabeta/CD19-depleted stem cell transplant. The source is a female patient younger than 10 who had a stem cell transplant for Fanconi anemia, so the T cells may come from the graft donor.

In its sample, this clonotype was seen many times. V usage is TRBV7-3 and J usage is TRBJ2-3, with TRBD2 identical over 7 bases. Per germline, CDR1 SGHTA and CDR2 FQGTGA. The V gene end was trimmed by 5 bases and the J gene end by 2 bases; junction bases not matched to a gene: 7. The length of the CDR3 is 15 residues. The CDR3 spells CASSHSGGFTDTQYF. The DNA for the CDR3 is TGTGCCAGCAGCCACTCCGGGGGGTTCACAGATACGCAGTATTTT.

This chain uses TRBV7-1 with TRBJ2-3; 8 positions agree with TRBD1. TRBV7-1 is an ORF; its function is uncertain. The CDR3 runs to 16 residues. J gave up 6 bases and V 3 bases, and 11 bases lay outside the gene matches. The CDR3 protein is CASSSPLQGESDTQYF. The CDR3 coding sequence is TGTGCCAGCAGCTCCCCCTTACAGGGGGAGAGCGATACGCAGTATTTT.

In this sample, this clonotype turned up a few times. V gene TRBV10-3 combines with J gene TRBJ2-6; tentative D call: TRBD1 (7 bases). CDR3 length equals 18 residues. Germline lookup yields CDR1 ENHRY and CDR2 SYGVKD. V was clipped by 11 bases and J by 4 bases, with 27 bases between them. CDR3 sequence reads: CAYPNSTGTCLGANVLTF. The CDR3, as DNA: TGTGCCTACCCCAACTCGACAGGGACTTGTTTGGGGGCCAACGTCCTGACTTTC.

This clonotype has a handful of counts. V is TRBV20-1 and J is TRBJ1-1; TRBD1 might be the D (5 bases). V was shortened by 3 bases and J by 4 bases, with 15 bases between the two germline ends. Germline V gene sequence: CDR1 DFQATT, CDR2 SNEGSKA (reference sequence). The CDR3 spans 14 residues. CDR3 DNA sequence: TGCAGTGCTAGCTGGGGCTCGAGTGTCACTGAAGCTTTCTTT. Its protein is CSASWGSSVTEAFF.

This clonotype was observed many times. This CDR3 is CSVAGGGTSYEQYF. In DNA form, the CDR3 reads TGCAGCGTTGCCGGGGGAGGGACCTCCTACGAGCAGTACTTC. V is TRBV29-1 and J is TRBJ2-7; 7 nucleotides agree with TRBD2. CDR1 SQVTM and CDR2 ANQGSEA come from the germline V gene. J was trimmed by 0 bases and V by 4 bases; bases with no gene match: 6. The length of the CDR3 is 14 residues.

This rearrangement joins TRBV20-1 to TRBJ1-5; 8 nucleotides agree with TRBD1. V lost 3 bases, J lost 6 bases, and 4 bases stayed unmatched. In germline, CDR1 is DFQATT, CDR2 SNEGSKA (reference sequence). The CDR3 is 13 residues long. CDR3 sequence reads: CSARATGVQPQHF. The CDR3 DNA is TGCAGTGCTAGGGCGACAGGGGTTCAGCCCCAGCATTTT.

This clonotype has just a few counts. This chain joins TRBV6-2 or TRBV6-3 and TRBJ2-3; 7 nucleotides match TRBD2. Germline CDR1 reads MNHEY; CDR2 reads SVGEGT. The CDR3 is 15 residues long. V was clipped by 2 bases and J by 2 bases; unmatched bases: 4. The DNA for the CDR3 is TGTGCCAGCAGTTACCAAGCGGGACCCACAGATACGCAGTATTTT. Protein: CASSYQAGPTDTQYF.

This clonotype was seen ten or more times. The genes are TRBV6-5 and TRBJ2-2; possibly TRBD2 for D (5 bases). With 2 bases removed from V and 6 bases from J, the gap between germline ends came to 13 bases. Germline loops: CDR1 MNHEY, CDR2 SVGAGI. This CDR3 contains 15 residues. The CDR3, as DNA: TGTGCCAGCAGTTACGGGAGTCTGTATCCCGGGGAGCTGTTTTTT. Its translation: CASSYGSLYPGELFF.

This clonotype appeared a few times. In DNA form, the CDR3 reads TGCGCCAGCAGCGGGGACGAGGAGACCCAGTACTTC. This gives the protein CASSGDEETQYF. The chain uses TRBV5-1 and TRBJ2-5; either TRBD1 or TRBD2 may fit D (5 bases each). The CDR3 consists of 12 residues. V lost 4 bases, J lost 5 bases, and 9 bases lay in between. Germline CDR1 and CDR2: SGHRS and YFSETQ.

This clonotype has more than one count but fewer than ten. The chain is built from TRBV7-2 and TRBJ2-5, with D maybe TRBD2 (7 bases). The CDR3 contains 14 residues. Per the germline V gene, CDR1 is SGHTA and CDR2 is FQGNSA. V dropped 5 bases and J dropped 7 bases, with 17 bases sitting between them. The CDR3, as DNA: TGTGCCAGCAGCATCGGGGGGCGTGTGGGGACCCAGTACTTC. It yields the protein CASSIGGRVGTQYF.

This clonotype was counted at least ten times. The chain employs TRBV24-1 and TRBJ1-5; D is uncertain. The CDR3 spans 13 residues. CDR1 KGHDR and CDR2 SFDVKD come from the germline V gene. The V and J ends lost 4 bases and 0 bases respectively, with 3 bases between them. CDR3 in DNA: TGTGCCACCAGTGACTATAGCAATCAGCCCCAGCATTTT. Protein product: CATSDYSNQPQHF.

This clonotype was counted ten times or more. The V call is TRBV29-1, the J call TRBJ2-7; D gene unclear. V gave up 4 bases and J gave up 3 bases, with 10 bases separating them. Germline values: CDR1 SQVTM, CDR2 ANQGSEA. The CDR3 has 12 residues. This CDR3 is CSVVRSSYEQYF. As DNA, the CDR3 is TGCAGCGTTGTAAGATCCAGCTACGAGCAGTACTTC.

In its sample, this clonotype was seen a few times. The rearrangement links TRBV30 to TRBJ2-7; the D gene is possibly TRBD1 (6 bases). CDR3 size: 13 residues. V was shortened by 4 bases and J by 2 bases, with 12 bases between the two germline ends. The germline CDR1 and CDR2 sequences are GTSNPN and SVGIG (reference sequence). CDR3 sequence (DNA): TGTGCCTGGAAACGGGACACCACCTACGAGCAGTACTTC. Translation: CAWKRDTTYEQYF.

In its sample, this clonotype was seen many times. The genes are TRBV6-5 and TRBJ2-1, with TRBD2 matching 8 bases. The CDR3 has 15 amino acids. CDR1 MNHEY and CDR2 SVGAGI come from the germline V gene. After removal of 2 bases from V and 7 bases from J, the junction contained 7 bases not matched to a gene. The CDR3 DNA follows: TGTGCCAGCAGTTACCTGGGACTAGTGGGTAATGAGCAGTTCTTC. It yields the protein CASSYLGLVGNEQFF.

The sample holds many counts of this clonotype. The chain is built from TRBV6-5 and TRBJ2-7; 8 nucleotides agree with TRBD1. Germline V CDR1 and CDR2: MNHEY, SVGAGI. V trimming: 4 bases; J trimming: 6 bases; junction bases outside the gene matches: 11. The CDR3 sequence is 15 residues long. In DNA, the CDR3 is TGTGCCAGCAGTTTTTCCGTTGGCAGGGGGCTCGAGCAGTACTTC. Its translation is CASSFSVGRGLEQYF.

This clonotype was seen repeatedly, ten times or more. The chain links TRBV5-1 to TRBJ2-1; the D gene is possibly TRBD2 (7 bases). Germline CDR1 SGHRS, CDR2 YFSETQ. V was trimmed by 0 bases and J by 7 bases, leaving 11 bases between them. The CDR3 runs 14 residues. Written as DNA, the CDR3 is TGCGCCAGCAGCTTGGAGGGGGGGTCTAATGAGCAGTTCTTC. It specifies CASSLEGGSNEQFF.

This clonotype was observed many times. The CDR3 DNA follows: TGCAGTGCGCCCGGGACTAGGCGCGACGAGCAGTACTTC. It is translated as CSAPGTRRDEQYF. The rearrangement uses TRBV20-1 and TRBJ2-7, with 8 nucleotides matching TRBD2. Germline trimming cut 6 bases from V and 5 bases from J; bases unmatched to any gene: 9. The CDR3 loop spans 13 amino acids. Germline V lookup: CDR1 DFQATT, CDR2 SNEGSKA (reference sequence).

The table lists this clonotype with a few counts. This chain connects TRBV19 to TRBJ1-1; TRBD1 agrees at 7 bases. The trim removed 7 bases at V and 5 bases at J, leaving 13 bases unmatched. This CDR3 has 15 residues. Germline V lookup: CDR1 LNHDA, CDR2 SQIVND (reference sequence). The DNA for the CDR3 is TGTGCCAGTATCCCCTACTCCGACAGGGCTACTGAAGCTTTCTTT. Amino acid sequence: CASIPYSDRATEAFF.

V is TRBV4-1 and J is TRBJ1-1; D is undetermined. This CDR3 comprises 14 residues. From germline, CDR1 is MGHRA and CDR2 YSYEKL. Trimming shortened V by 1 base and J by 1 base, and 7 bases separated the two germline ends. The CDR3 DNA reads as TGCGCCAGCAGCCAAGCCCCTTCGAACACTGAAGCTTTCTTT. Encoded protein: CASSQAPSNTEAFF.

This clonotype was seen just once. The genes are TRBV18 and TRBJ1-4, with D hard to call. The CDR3 totals 16 residues. V gave up 3 bases and J gave up 4 bases, with 15 bases separating them. The germline V gene has CDR1 KGHSH and CDR2 LQKENI. For the CDR3, the DNA is TGTGCCAGCTCACCGGCCGTAGTCCTGAGTAATGAAAAACTGTTTTTT. As protein: CASSPAVVLSNEKLFF. Full variable domain (remainder filled in from reference TRBV18 and TRBJ1-4): NAGVMQNPRHLVRRRGQEARLRCSPMKGHSHVYWYRQLPEEGLKFMVYLQKENIIDESGMPKERFSAEFPKEGPSILRIQQVVRGDSAAYFCASSPAVVLSNEKLFFGSGTQLSVL.

This clonotype was seen ten or more times. The chain has TRBV20-1 and TRBJ2-7, with D perhaps TRBD2 (6 bases). CDR3 length: 14 residues. CDR1 and CDR2 (germline): DFQATT, SNEGSKA (reference sequence). Trimming shortened V by 1 base and J by 3 bases, and 13 bases separated the two germline ends. The CDR3 nucleotides are TGCAGTGCTAGAGGTGGCGGGAACTACTACGAGCAGTACGTC. Amino acids: CSARGGGNYYEQYV.

The V and J genes are TRBV5-1 and TRBJ2-4; either TRBD1 or TRBD2 may fit D (6 bases each). Germline assignment: CDR1 SGHRS and CDR2 YFSETQ. The CDR3 is 16 residues long. The germline V and J ends were trimmed by 0 bases and 0 bases, with 10 bases remaining between them. This CDR3 reads CASSLAGAQAKNIQYF. As DNA, the CDR3 is TGCGCCAGCAGCTTGGCGGGGGCCCAAGCCAAAAACATTCAGTACTTC.

This clonotype was detected ten times or more. CDR3 region: CASSQATGDTIYF. CDR3 coding DNA: TGTGCCAGCAGCCAAGCGACGGGCGACACCATATATTTT. The chain carries TRBV4-2 and TRBJ1-3; D uncertain. This CDR3 contains 13 residues. CDR1 is LGHNA, CDR2 YNFKEQ, per germline. V lost 1 base and J lost 8, with 9 bases in between.

A few counts support this clonotype. V and J are TRBV9 and TRBJ2-3; tentatively, D is TRBD2 (5 bases). CDR1 and CDR2 from the germline V gene are SGDLS and YYNGEE. The CDR3 spans 16 residues. Trimming took off 0 bases at V and 0 bases at J, with 11 bases between the two ends. For the CDR3, the DNA is TGTGCCAGCAGCGTAGATGCGGGCATAAGCACAGATACGCAGTATTTT. This codes for CASSVDAGISTDTQYF.

This clonotype was seen repeatedly, ten times or more. The chain couples TRBV20-1 to TRBJ2-3; the match to TRBD1 covers 8 bases. Germline V gives CDR1 DFQATT, CDR2 SNEGSKA (reference sequence). The junction had 7 bases not matched to a gene; V was cut back by 6 bases and J by 2 bases. The CDR3 is 14 residues long. CDR3 bases: TGCAGTGCCAGCGGACAGGGCCCCACAGATACGCAGTATTTT. Translated, it gives CSASGQGPTDTQYF.

Ten or more counts support this clonotype. The CDR3 DNA is TGTGCCAGCTCACCAGCCGGACAGGGTCCAACCGGGGAGCTGTTTTTT. Translation: CASSPAGQGPTGELFF. The rearrangement joins TRBV18 to TRBJ2-2; 8 positions match TRBD1. The length of the CDR3 is 16 residues. Per germline, CDR1 KGHSH and CDR2 LQKENI. V gave up 2 bases and J gave up 5 bases; unmatched junction bases: 7.

This clonotype was recorded at least ten times. The chain joins TRBV9 to TRBJ2-7; 10 bases are shared with TRBD1. Germline CDR1 is SGDLS and CDR2 is YYNGEE. This CDR3 has 14 amino acids. Unmatched junction bases numbered 4, after V lost 3 bases and J lost 4 bases. The CDR3 DNA sequence: TGTGCCAGCAGCGCGGGGACAGGGGAGTACGAGCAGTACTTC. The encoded protein is CASSAGTGEYEQYF.

This clonotype was detected ten times or more. The chain couples TRBV5-6 to TRBJ1-5; perhaps TRBD1 as D (6 bases). V lost 4 bases and J 0 bases, leaving 20 bases between the germline ends. The CDR3 consists of 18 residues. Germline CDR1 is SGHDT and CDR2 is YYEEEE. The CDR3 sequence is CASSRAGAGIYSNQPQHF. CDR3 coding DNA: TGTGCCAGCAGCCGAGCGGGGGCGGGGATTTATAGCAATCAGCCCCAGCATTTT.

This clonotype was observed many times. This sequence joins TRBV25-1 and TRBJ2-1, with no clear D. Germline CDR1 is MGHDK and CDR2 is SYGVNS. CDR3 length: 15 residues. The V end lost 3 bases, the J end lost 0 bases, and 9 bases lay between the germline ends. The CDR3 loop is CASSEGLSSYNEQFF. The DNA for the CDR3 is TGTGCCAGCAGTGAGGGTCTGAGCTCCTACAATGAGCAGTTCTTC.

This clonotype has ten or more counts. This sequence joins TRBV7-8 and TRBJ2-3, with a weak D call TRBD2 (5 bases). The V gene's germline CDR1 is SGHVS and CDR2 FQNEAQ. The CDR3 loop spans 16 amino acids. The V end was cut by 5 bases, the J end by 2 bases, with 17 bases between. This chain's CDR3 is CASSPPGLPPTDTQYF. The CDR3 DNA sequence: TGTGCCAGCAGCCCTCCCGGACTGCCACCCACAGATACGCAGTATTTT.